Listed here are 30 T cell receptor beta chains from one sample, sequenced in a study of blood T cell repertoires in COVID-19. The assay was immunoSEQ multiplex PCR, and TCRdb's table has in-frame clones only and misses some. Here the sample spans approximately 70,000 clones, approximately 90% being singletons. Sequenced input: peripheral blood. All receptors derive from a woman older than 75 with active COVID-19.

The chain combines TRBV25-1 with TRBJ2-1; 11 nucleotides agree with TRBD2. The CDR3 runs 14 residues. Per germline, CDR1 MGHDK and CDR2 SYGVNS. Trimming took 5 bases from V and 7 from J; bases not matched to a gene: 4. The CDR3 loop is CASSLAGGRNEQFF. The CDR3 DNA sequence: TGTGCCAGCAGTCTAGCGGGGGGTCGGAATGAGCAGTTCTTC.

The rearrangement joins TRBV18 to TRBJ2-7; TRBD1 matches at 8 bases. After removal of 3 bases from V and 2 bases from J, the junction contained 9 bases not matched to a gene. This CDR3 comprises 16 residues. Germline-derived CDR1 and CDR2 are KGHSH and LQKENI. As DNA, the CDR3 is TGTGCCAGCTCACCCGCCGGGACAGGTGCCACCTACGAGCAGTACTTC. It encodes CASSPAGTGATYEQYF.

The chain combines TRBV9 with TRBJ2-1, with 8 bases that match TRBD2. CDR1 is SGDLS and CDR2 is YYNGEE in the germline V gene. CDR3 length: 14 residues. Unmatched junction bases numbered 8, after V lost 3 bases and J lost 9 bases. DNA of the CDR3: TGTGCCAGCAGCGGGGGTAGCGGGATCGGTGAGCAGTTCTTC. Protein: CASSGGSGIGEQFF. Full variable domain (rest looked up from reference TRBV9 and TRBJ2-1): DSGVTQTPKHLITATGQRVTLRCSPRSGDLSVYWYQQSLDQGLQFLIQYYNGEERAKGNILERFSAQQFPDLHSELNLSSLELGDSALYFCASSGGSGIGEQFFGPGTRLTVL.

This clone was seen more than once but under ten times. V usage is TRBV4-2 and J usage is TRBJ1-3; 12 bases are shared with TRBD1. Germline CDR1 is LGHNA and CDR2 is YNFKEQ. With 0 bases clipped from V and 3 bases from J, the junction kept 6 bases outside the gene matches. There are 18 residues in the CDR3. CDR3 amino acids: CASSQEGTGGTVGNTIYF. The CDR3 DNA reads as TGTGCCAGCAGCCAAGAAGGGACAGGGGGCACAGTTGGAAACACCATATATTTT.

This sequence joins TRBV5-1 and TRBJ2-7; D is ambiguous. V gave up 0 bases and J gave up 7 bases, with 20 bases separating them. The CDR3 contains 16 residues. CDR1 and CDR2 (germline): SGHRS, YFSETQ. As DNA, the CDR3 is TGCGCCAGCAGCTTGGATGTAGGCGCCCTCCCCAGGGAGCAGTACTTC. As protein: CASSLDVGALPREQYF.

The rearrangement uses TRBV21-1 and TRBJ2-1; the table names TRBD2, a call not compared with the DNA. TRBV21-1 is an annotated pseudogene. CDR3 length: 16 residues. CDR3 in DNA: TGTGCCAGCAGCATACCCCGCTTAGAATCCTACAATGAGCAGTTCTTC. Translating it yields CASSIPRLESYNEQFF.

CDR3 region: CASCRDRVGGYTF. The CDR3 DNA follows: TGTGCCAGCTGTCGGGACAGGGTAGGAGGCTACACCTTC. This chain uses TRBV6-5 with TRBJ1-2; 9 nucleotides align to TRBD1. This CDR3 is built from 13 residues. CDR1 and CDR2 from the germline V gene are MNHEY and SVGAGI. V lost 8 bases, J lost 8 bases, and 9 bases stayed unmatched.

This sequence joins TRBV28 and TRBJ1-2; the match to TRBD1 covers 8 bases. The germline CDR1 and CDR2 sequences are MDHEN and SYDVKM. CDR3 length: 15 residues. After removal of 7 bases from V and 3 bases from J, the junction contained 10 bases not matched to a gene. The CDR3 protein is CASTLTGGFDYGYTF. CDR3 DNA: TGTGCCAGCACCCTTACAGGGGGTTTCGACTATGGCTACACCTTC.

The rearrangement joins TRBV24-1 to TRBJ2-1; tentatively, D is TRBD1 (7 bases). The CDR3 consists of 18 residues. Germline V lookup: CDR1 KGHDR, CDR2 SFDVKD. Trimming cost V 4 bases and J 5 bases, with 23 bases left between them. In nucleotides, the CDR3 is TGTGCCACCAGTGACCCCACAAGACAGGGAGGAGTCGACAATGAGCAGTTCTTC. Protein: CATSDPTRQGGVDNEQFF.

The genes are TRBV5-4 and TRBJ2-5; 9 nucleotides match TRBD1. Trimming took 2 bases from V and 4 from J; bases not matched to a gene: 6. Germline CDR1 is SGHNT and CDR2 is YYREEE (reference sequence). The CDR3 covers 15 residues. The DNA for the CDR3 is TGTGCCAGCAGCTTCGAACCGACAGGGGGAGAGACCCAGTACTTC. This translates into CASSFEPTGGETQYF.

J is TRBJ2-7 and V is TRBV30, with a tentative D call TRBD2 (6 bases). The CDR3 totals 15 residues. Germline V gene sequence: CDR1 GTSNPN, CDR2 SVGIG (reference sequence). V was shortened by 4 bases and J by 2 bases, with 18 bases between the two germline ends. In DNA form, the CDR3 reads TGTGCCTGGACCGGGGGTGAGGGTAACCCCTACGAGCAGTACTTC. This translates into CAWTGGEGNPYEQYF.

V is TRBV6-1 and J is TRBJ2-1; 8 bases map to TRBD2. The CDR3 is 17 amino acids. The V gene end was trimmed by 0 bases and the J gene end by 1 base; junction bases not matched to a gene: 5. Germline CDR1 reads MNHNS; CDR2 reads SASEGT. This CDR3 reads CASSEAAAGGSYNEQFF. The CDR3 nucleotides read TGTGCCAGCAGTGAAGCAGCTGCGGGGGGTTCCTACAATGAGCAGTTCTTC.

The chain recombines TRBV7-9 with TRBJ2-7, with D perhaps TRBD2 (7 bases). This CDR3 has 14 residues. Germline loops: CDR1 SEHNR, CDR2 FQNEAQ (reference sequence). Trimming took 5 bases from V and 2 from J, leaving 13 bases between them. DNA of the CDR3: TGTGCCAGCAGCCAGTCGGGGGGCCCCTACGAGCAGTACTTC. As protein: CASSQSGGPYEQYF. Looking up the rest from reference TRBV7-9 and TRBJ2-7 gives the full variable domain: DTGVSQNPRHKITKRGQNVTFRCDPISEHNRLYWYRQTLGQGPEFLTYFQNEAQLEKSRLLSDRFSAERPKGSFSTLEIQRTEQGDSAMYLCASSQSGGPYEQYFGPGTRLTVT.

The chain combines TRBV11-1 with TRBJ1-1; 8 bases are a match to TRBD1. Losses at the gene ends were 8 bases for V and 1 base for J; bases not matched to a gene: 9. The CDR3 covers 15 residues. The germline gives CDR1 SGHAT, CDR2 FQDESV (reference sequence). The CDR3 here is CASAAWDRKNTEAFF. The CDR3 bases are TGTGCCAGCGCAGCGTGGGACAGGAAGAACACTGAAGCTTTCTTT.

The chain recombines TRBV7-2 with TRBJ2-1, with 8 positions matching TRBD1. There are 15 residues in the CDR3. V gave up 5 bases and J gave up 4 bases; unmatched junction bases: 7. CDR1 and CDR2 (germline): SGHTA, FQGNSA. The CDR3 DNA sequence: TGTGCCAGCAGCGTCCTCAGGGGGCAGTACAATGAGCAGTTCTTC. It yields the protein CASSVLRGQYNEQFF.

The chain is built from TRBV2 and TRBJ2-1; D gene uncertain. This CDR3 has 14 residues. Germline values: CDR1 SNHLY, CDR2 FYNNEI. Trimming shortened V by 7 bases and J by 0 bases, and 10 bases separated the two germline ends. In DNA, the CDR3 is TGTGCCAGCAAGTCCAAGAGCTCCTACAATGAGCAGTTCTTC. Translating gives CASKSKSSYNEQFF.

This clone occurred once. This chain links TRBV7-3 with TRBJ2-1; 7 positions match TRBD2. The germline CDR1 and CDR2 sequences are SGHTA and FQGTGA. After removal of 5 bases from V and 9 bases from J, the junction contained 7 bases not matched to a gene. There are 13 residues in the CDR3. Here the CDR3 DNA reads TGTGCCAGCAGCCCCCTTCCTAGCGGTGAGCAGTTCTTC. As protein: CASSPLPSGEQFF. Combining the CDR3 with reference TRBV7-3 and TRBJ2-1 gives the whole variable domain GAGVSQTPSNKVTEKGKYVELRCDPISGHTALYWYRQSLGQGPEFLIYFQGTGAADDSGLPNDRFFAVRPEGSVSTLKIQRTERGDSAVYLCASSPLPSGEQFFGPGTRLTVL.

CDR3 coding DNA: TGTGCCAGCAGCTCAGCGGGAACCAGACAGAGCCAAGAGACCCAGTACTTC. Its translation: CASSSAGTRQSQETQYF. The V gene is TRBV5-6, the J gene TRBJ2-5, with 7 bases aligning to TRBD2. The V and J ends lost 3 bases and 1 base, in that order; junction bases with no gene match: 12. This CDR3 is built from 17 residues. Germline CDR1 and CDR2: SGHDT and YYEEEE.

The V gene is TRBV2, the J gene TRBJ2-5; D gene ambiguous. V was cut by 5 bases and J by 4 bases, with 8 bases left in between. CDR1 is SNHLY and CDR2 is FYNNEI in the germline V gene. The CDR3 is 12 residues long. As DNA, the CDR3 is TGTGCCAGCAGTTTTGTCATAGAGACCCAGTACTTC. Its translation is CASSFVIETQYF.

The rearrangement uses TRBV7-6 and TRBJ2-2, with 10 bases fitting TRBD2. V lost 5 bases and J lost 4; bases outside the gene matches: 7. The germline gives CDR1 SGHVS, CDR2 FNYEAQ. The CDR3 length is 16 residues. The CDR3 bases are TGTGCCAGCAGCACAAGCGGGAGGGAAGTCACCGGGGAGCTGTTTTTT. This gives the protein CASSTSGREVTGELFF.

The CDR3 sequence is CASSLEAGYYGYTF. The CDR3 nucleotides are TGTGCCAGCAGCTTAGAGGCAGGGTACTATGGCTACACCTTC. The V and J genes are TRBV7-2 and TRBJ1-2, with a weak D call TRBD1 (5 bases). Germline-derived CDR1 and CDR2 are SGHTA and FQGNSA. The length of the CDR3 is 14 residues. The V and J ends lost 1 base and 3 bases respectively, with 9 bases between them.

V usage is TRBV2 and J usage is TRBJ2-7, with D possibly TRBD1 on 6 matching bases. The CDR3 runs to 16 residues. In germline, CDR1 is SNHLY, CDR2 FYNNEI. V shed 6 bases and J shed 2 bases, with 20 bases lying between them. The CDR3 DNA reads as TGTGCCAGCAGCGCCACCTACTCCGGGACAACCTACGAGCAGTACTTC. It encodes CASSATYSGTTYEQYF.

This clone was observed a few times. The chain carries TRBV3-1 (or the pseudogene TRBV3-2) and TRBJ2-1, with 9 bases that match TRBD2. The CDR3 has 18 residues. After removal of 0 bases from V and 4 bases from J, the junction contained 10 bases not matched to a gene. Germline V gives CDR1 LGHDT, CDR2 YNNKEL (reference sequence). CDR3 protein: CASSQDPQAGGWYNEQFF. For the CDR3, the DNA is TGTGCCAGCAGCCAAGATCCCCAAGCGGGAGGTTGGTACAATGAGCAGTTCTTC.

The chain uses TRBV4-1 and TRBJ1-2; 10 bases are shared with TRBD1. This CDR3 comprises 15 residues. The J segment lost 3 bases and the V segment lost 4 bases, leaving 5 bases of the junction unmatched. CDR1 and CDR2 (germline): MGHRA, YSYEKL. The CDR3 nucleotides are TGCGCCAGCAGCCTCGGACAGGGGGGGGACTATGGCTACACCTTC. The encoded protein is CASSLGQGGDYGYTF.

The chain is built from TRBV12-3 or TRBV12-4 and TRBJ2-7; 7 nucleotides line up with TRBD2. This CDR3 is 13 amino acids long. V lost 1 base and J lost 6; bases outside the gene matches: 3. CDR3 DNA: TGTGCCAGCAGTTTAGGACTAGCCTCCGAGCAGTACTTC. Protein product: CASSLGLASEQYF.

The chain has TRBV10-3 and TRBJ2-1; 9 bases are shared with TRBD1. Per germline, CDR1 ENHRY and CDR2 SYGVKD. The CDR3 runs 14 residues. V lost 6 bases and J lost 5; bases outside the gene matches: 5. CDR3 bases: TGTGCCATCAGCTGGACAGGGGCGAACAATGAGCAGTTCTTC. Translated, it gives CAISWTGANNEQFF.

The V and J genes are TRBV27 and TRBJ2-5; TRBD2 might be the D (6 bases). V lost 5 bases and J 9 bases, leaving 19 bases between the germline ends. Germline V CDR1 and CDR2: MNHEY, SMNVEV (reference sequence). This CDR3 is built from 14 residues. The CDR3: CASSIGTASWPQYF. In nucleotides, the CDR3 is TGTGCCAGCAGTATCGGGACTGCCTCCTGGCCCCAGTACTTC.

The chain has TRBV18 and TRBJ2-1; D gene ambiguous. V was clipped by 3 bases and J by 2 bases, with 8 bases between them. CDR1 is KGHSH and CDR2 is LQKENI in the germline V gene. This CDR3 comprises 14 residues. CDR3 in amino acids: CASSPVAAYNEQFF. CDR3 coding DNA: TGTGCCAGCTCACCTGTCGCAGCCTACAATGAGCAGTTCTTC.

The chain carries TRBV25-1 and TRBJ2-7, with 9 nucleotides matching TRBD1. Germline V gene lookup returns CDR1 MGHDK and CDR2 SYGVNS. Trimming removed 7 bases from V and 4 bases from J; junction bases left unmatched: 5. The CDR3 consists of 13 residues. CDR3 bases: TGTGCCAGCACCAGGACAGGGGTGTACGAGCAGTACTTC. Protein: CASTRTGVYEQYF.

The genes are TRBV6-5 and TRBJ1-6; 9 bases align to TRBD1. Germline lookup yields CDR1 MNHEY and CDR2 SVGAGI. The CDR3 loop spans 16 amino acids. J gave up 10 bases and V 2 bases, and 9 bases lay outside the gene matches. CDR3: CASSYGGTGLSSPLHF. The CDR3 bases are TGTGCCAGCAGTTACGGGGGGACAGGGCTATCGTCACCCCTCCACTTT.